The TCR beta chain under discussion was sequenced for a study of technical replicates of blood from a few donors. Produced via immunoSEQ multiplex PCR; TCRdb's table is partial and in-frame only. The sample has 65,000 to 95,000 clones, about 98% seen once; the top ten hold approximately 0.15%. The germline V gene has CDR1 KGHSH and CDR2 LQKENI. The V end was cut by 1 base, the J end by 5 bases, with 14 bases between. This CDR3 spans 15 amino acids. This rearrangement joins TRBV18 to TRBJ2-5, with D perhaps matching TRBD1 (5 bases). The TCR was taken from a human donor in good health. The sample consisted of T cells isolated from PBMCs. In DNA form, the CDR3 reads TGTGCCAGCTCACCACTGGCCGACAGTGGGGAGACCCAGTACTTC. It codes for CASSPLADSGETQYF. The full variable domain, rest sourced from reference TRBV18 and TRBJ2-5, is NAGVMQNPRHLVRRRGQEARLRCSPMKGHSHVYWYRQLPEEGLKFMVYLQKENIIDESGMPKERFSAEFPKEGPSILRIQQVVRGDSAAYFCASSPLADSGETQYFGPGTRLLVL.